These T cell receptor beta chains were read from a single sample in a study of blood T cell repertoires in COVID-19. The assay was immunoSEQ multiplex PCR, and TCRdb's table has in-frame clones only and misses some. In the table there are 110,000 or so clones, 81% of which are singletons. Sequencing was carried out using peripheral blood. The receptors originated from a woman in her seventies with acute or convalescent COVID-19. Each CDR3 is given with its conserved first and last residue. D genes are given only for firm matches. Clone size is shown for a subset of rows, as once, few, many or a class of expanded clone.

d_call: TRBD2
j_call: TRBJ2-7
clone_size: -
v_call: TRBV4-1
cdr3_nt: TGCGCCAGCAGCCAGTTCACTAGCGGGAAGTCCTACGAGCAGTACTTC
cdr3_aa: CASSQFTSGKSYEQYF

d_call: TRBD2
j_call: TRBJ2-7
clone_size: -
v_call: TRBV6-2/TRBV6-3
cdr3_nt: TGTGCCAGCAGTCCACCGAGCGGGAGGGGAGGCGAGCAGTACTTC
cdr3_aa: CASSPPSGRGGEQYF

d_call: -
j_call: TRBJ2-5
clone_size: few
v_call: TRBV28
cdr3_nt: TGTGCCAGCAGCCGACAGAACCAAGAGACCCAGTACTTC
cdr3_aa: CASSRQNQETQYF

d_call: -
j_call: TRBJ2-2
clone_size: -
v_call: TRBV4-3
cdr3_nt: TGCGCCAGCAGCCCCTTAGTGGCCGGGGAGCTGTTTTTT
cdr3_aa: CASSPLVAGELFF

d_call: -
j_call: TRBJ1-2
clone_size: few
v_call: TRBV7-2
cdr3_nt: TGTGCCAGCAGCCACAGGGATTTAGCTAACTATGGCTACACCTTC
cdr3_aa: CASSHRDLANYGYTF

d_call: TRBD2
j_call: TRBJ2-1
clone_size: -
v_call: TRBV5-1
cdr3_nt: TGCGCCAGCAGCTTGGCTAGCGGACTTGGGAGCAATGAGCAGTTCTTC
cdr3_aa: CASSLASGLGSNEQFF

d_call: -
j_call: TRBJ1-3
clone_size: -
v_call: TRBV9
cdr3_nt: TGTGCCAGCAGAGCAGGGGTCTACGGAAACACCATATATTTT
cdr3_aa: CASRAGVYGNTIYF

d_call: TRBD2
j_call: TRBJ2-1
clone_size: -
v_call: TRBV7-9
cdr3_nt: TGTGCCAGCAGCTCTAGCGGGAGAGATGGGAATGAGCAGTTCTTC
cdr3_aa: CASSSSGRDGNEQFF

d_call: -
j_call: TRBJ2-3
clone_size: -
v_call: TRBV5-1
cdr3_nt: TGCGCCAGCAGCTTGGGACTACCTAGCACAGATACGCAGTATTTT
cdr3_aa: CASSLGLPSTDTQYF

d_call: TRBD2
j_call: TRBJ2-3
clone_size: -
v_call: TRBV7-2
cdr3_nt: TGTGCCAGCAGCTTGGGACTAGCGAGCACAGATACGCAGTATTTT
cdr3_aa: CASSLGLASTDTQYF

d_call: TRBD1
j_call: TRBJ1-4
clone_size: once
v_call: TRBV6-5
cdr3_nt: TGTGCCAGCAGTTACGGACAGGGGGCCAATGAAAAACTGTTTTTT
cdr3_aa: CASSYGQGANEKLFF

d_call: TRBD1
j_call: TRBJ1-2
clone_size: -
v_call: TRBV6-2/TRBV6-3
cdr3_nt: TGTGCCAGCAGCACCGGGACAGGGACCCTCTACACCTTC
cdr3_aa: CASSTGTGTLYTF

d_call: -
j_call: TRBJ1-1
clone_size: -
v_call: TRBV5-1
cdr3_nt: TGCGCCAGCAGCTTGAACGTGGGAGCGAACACTGAAGCTTTCTTT
cdr3_aa: CASSLNVGANTEAFF

d_call: TRBD1
j_call: TRBJ1-2
clone_size: -
v_call: TRBV5-6
cdr3_nt: TGTGCCAGCAGCTTGGTGGACAGGGACGGCTACACCTTC
cdr3_aa: CASSLVDRDGYTF

d_call: -
j_call: TRBJ2-5
clone_size: -
v_call: TRBV27
cdr3_nt: TGTGCCAGCAGCACAGCTCCCCCACTAGGAAACCAAGAGACCCAGTACTTC
cdr3_aa: CASSTAPPLGNQETQYF

d_call: -
j_call: TRBJ1-1
clone_size: -
v_call: TRBV5-4
cdr3_nt: TGTGCCAGCAGCTTGGACAGATCTGAAGCTTTCTTT
cdr3_aa: CASSLDRSEAFF

d_call: TRBD1
j_call: TRBJ1-2
clone_size: -
v_call: TRBV5-1
cdr3_nt: TGCGCCAGCAGCCTAAAGAGCCCGGGACAGGGTTATGGCTACACCTTC
cdr3_aa: CASSLKSPGQGYGYTF

d_call: -
j_call: TRBJ2-7
clone_size: -
v_call: TRBV19
cdr3_nt: TGTGCCAGTAGTATGTCCCCCAAGGCGGGGGAGCAGTACTTC
cdr3_aa: CASSMSPKAGEQYF

d_call: TRBD1
j_call: TRBJ2-7
clone_size: -
v_call: TRBV4-1
cdr3_nt: TGCGCCAGCAGCCAAGAGGACAGGGGTCGGGACGAGCAGTACTTC
cdr3_aa: CASSQEDRGRDEQYF

d_call: -
j_call: TRBJ1-2
clone_size: -
v_call: TRBV5-6
cdr3_nt: TGTGCCAGCAGCCCCGGGGGAGGCTATGGCTACACCTTC
cdr3_aa: CASSPGGGYGYTF

d_call: TRBD1
j_call: TRBJ1-1
clone_size: few
v_call: TRBV12-3/TRBV12-4
cdr3_nt: TGTGCCAGCAGTTTTGCCCAGGGGGCTGAAGCTTTCTTT
cdr3_aa: CASSFAQGAEAFF

d_call: TRBD2
j_call: TRBJ2-3
clone_size: -
v_call: TRBV29-1
cdr3_nt: TGCAGCGTTGTGGGACTAGCCCTACAAGATACGCAGTATTTT
cdr3_aa: CSVVGLALQDTQYF

d_call: -
j_call: TRBJ2-3
clone_size: -
v_call: TRBV9
cdr3_nt: TGTGCCAGCAGCCCCGCTTCCGGGAGCACAGATACGCAGTATTTT
cdr3_aa: CASSPASGSTDTQYF

d_call: TRBD2
j_call: TRBJ2-2
clone_size: -
v_call: TRBV7-6
cdr3_nt: TGTGCCAGCAGCTTCGGGGACTACATCACCGGGGAGCTGTTTTTT
cdr3_aa: CASSFGDYITGELFF

d_call: TRBD1
j_call: TRBJ1-1
clone_size: few
v_call: TRBV7-2
cdr3_nt: TGTGCCAGCAGCTGGGTACAGGGGAGCACTGAAGCTTTCTTT
cdr3_aa: CASSWVQGSTEAFF

d_call: TRBD1
j_call: TRBJ2-7
clone_size: -
v_call: TRBV7-7
cdr3_nt: TGTGCTAGCAGCTTAAGCCCCCTCGGACAGGGGACAGCCTACGAGCAGTACTTC
cdr3_aa: CASSLSPLGQGTAYEQYF

d_call: TRBD1
j_call: TRBJ1-1
clone_size: -
v_call: TRBV19
cdr3_nt: TGTGCCAGTAGTAGACAGGGGGTGACTGAAGCTTTCTTT
cdr3_aa: CASSRQGVTEAFF

d_call: -
j_call: TRBJ1-2
clone_size: -
v_call: TRBV20-1
cdr3_nt: TGCAGTGCTAGAAGGGGGAACGGCTACACCTTC
cdr3_aa: CSARRGNGYTF

d_call: -
j_call: TRBJ1-1
clone_size: -
v_call: TRBV5-1
cdr3_nt: TGCGCCAGCAGCTTACAGGGCCCGAACACTGAAGCTTTCTTT
cdr3_aa: CASSLQGPNTEAFF

d_call: -
j_call: TRBJ1-6
clone_size: -
v_call: TRBV30
cdr3_nt: TGTGCCTGGAGTGGGAGAGGTTCACCCCTCCACTTT
cdr3_aa: CAWSGRGSPLHF

d_call: -
j_call: TRBJ1-1
clone_size: -
v_call: TRBV9
cdr3_nt: TGTGCCAGCAGCCCTACTACGGAGTCGGACACTGAAGCTTTCTTT
cdr3_aa: CASSPTTESDTEAFF

d_call: TRBD2
j_call: TRBJ2-2
clone_size: few
v_call: TRBV24-1
cdr3_nt: TGTGCCACCAGTGCCCGGACTAGCGGGGACGGGGAGCTGTTTTTT
cdr3_aa: CATSARTSGDGELFF

d_call: TRBD1
j_call: TRBJ1-5
clone_size: -
v_call: TRBV19
cdr3_nt: TGTGCCAGTAGTATGGGGCAGGGGGGCAATCAGCCCCAGCATTTT
cdr3_aa: CASSMGQGGNQPQHF

d_call: -
j_call: TRBJ1-1
clone_size: few
v_call: TRBV20-1
cdr3_nt: TGCAGTGCCACAGTGAACACTGAAGCTTTCTTT
cdr3_aa: CSATVNTEAFF

d_call: -
j_call: TRBJ2-3
clone_size: few
v_call: TRBV29-1
cdr3_nt: TGCAGCGTTGAAGATGGCGGGCCTACGCAGTATTTT
cdr3_aa: CSVEDGGPTQYF

d_call: TRBD1
j_call: TRBJ2-7
clone_size: -
v_call: TRBV6-2/TRBV6-3
cdr3_nt: TGTGCCAGCAGTAATACAGGGGTACGTACCTACGAGCAGTACTTC
cdr3_aa: CASSNTGVRTYEQYF

d_call: -
j_call: TRBJ2-6
clone_size: -
v_call: TRBV14
cdr3_nt: TGTGCCAGCAGCCCCTTGGGCAGGGACTCTGGGGCCAACGTCCTGACTTTC
cdr3_aa: CASSPLGRDSGANVLTF

d_call: TRBD1
j_call: TRBJ2-1
clone_size: -
v_call: TRBV5-1
cdr3_nt: TGCGCCAGCAGCTTGGAGGGACAGGGTTTCCCCAATGAGCAGTTCTTC
cdr3_aa: CASSLEGQGFPNEQFF

d_call: -
j_call: TRBJ1-1
clone_size: -
v_call: TRBV4-2
cdr3_nt: TGTGCCAGCAGCCAAGTTCCCGCAGGGTCGGGCACTGAAGCTTTCTTT
cdr3_aa: CASSQVPAGSGTEAFF

d_call: -
j_call: TRBJ1-3
clone_size: -
v_call: TRBV9
cdr3_nt: TGTGCCAGCAGCGTAGTCCGGGGCACCATATATTTT
cdr3_aa: CASSVVRGTIYF

d_call: -
j_call: TRBJ2-1
clone_size: -
v_call: TRBV11-2
cdr3_nt: TGTGCCAGCAGCTTGAGGAACAGGGTCTATGAGCAGTTCTTC
cdr3_aa: CASSLRNRVYEQFF

d_call: -
j_call: TRBJ1-3
clone_size: -
v_call: TRBV25-1
cdr3_nt: TGTGCCAGCATACCGGGGACAGGAAACACCATATATTTT
cdr3_aa: CASIPGTGNTIYF

d_call: TRBD1
j_call: TRBJ2-7
clone_size: -
v_call: TRBV13
cdr3_nt: TGTGCCAGCAGCCCCCGACAGGGCACCTACGAGCAGTACTTC
cdr3_aa: CASSPRQGTYEQYF

d_call: TRBD1
j_call: TRBJ1-2
clone_size: -
v_call: TRBV5-6
cdr3_nt: TGTGCCAGCAGCCCCGGGGTCAGGGGGAACTATGGCTACACCTTC
cdr3_aa: CASSPGVRGNYGYTF

d_call: -
j_call: TRBJ1-1
clone_size: once
v_call: TRBV3-1/TRBV3-2
cdr3_nt: TGTGCCAGCAGCCCTCAATACAGGGAGAACACTGAAGCTTTCTTT
cdr3_aa: CASSPQYRENTEAFF

d_call: TRBD1
j_call: TRBJ2-7
clone_size: -
v_call: TRBV4-2
cdr3_nt: TGTGCCAGCAGCCAATCCGGGGACAGGGACGACGAGCAGTACTTC
cdr3_aa: CASSQSGDRDDEQYF

d_call: -
j_call: TRBJ2-4
clone_size: -
v_call: TRBV28
cdr3_nt: TGTGCCAGCAGTTTAAGAGGGAGCAAAAACATTCAGTACTTC
cdr3_aa: CASSLRGSKNIQYF

d_call: TRBD2
j_call: TRBJ2-3
clone_size: once
v_call: TRBV7-3
cdr3_nt: TGTGCCAGCAGCCCCGTAGTTCGGGGGGGGACAGATACGCAGTATTTT
cdr3_aa: CASSPVVRGGTDTQYF

d_call: -
j_call: TRBJ1-1
clone_size: once
v_call: TRBV6-2/TRBV6-3
cdr3_nt: TGTGCCAGCAGTTACTCGATAGGGGGAGAGACTGAAGCTTTCTTT
cdr3_aa: CASSYSIGGETEAFF

d_call: -
j_call: TRBJ1-1
clone_size: -
v_call: TRBV6-5
cdr3_nt: TGTGCCAGCAGTTACGGCGGCAGTCTTGAAGCTTTCTTT
cdr3_aa: CASSYGGSLEAFF

d_call: TRBD2
j_call: TRBJ2-5
clone_size: -
v_call: TRBV4-1
cdr3_nt: TGCGCCAGCAGCCAAGAGGCGCGCGAGACTAGCGGGAGTAGGGAGACCCAGTACTTC
cdr3_aa: CASSQEARETSGSRETQYF

d_call: -
j_call: TRBJ1-5
clone_size: -
v_call: TRBV6-5
cdr3_nt: TGTGCCAGCAGTTACACCCAGGGGCGCAGTAATCAGCCCCAGCATTTT
cdr3_aa: CASSYTQGRSNQPQHF

d_call: TRBD2
j_call: TRBJ2-1
clone_size: -
v_call: TRBV4-1
cdr3_nt: TGCGCCAGCAGCCAAGTGGTGATAGCGGGACAGTTCTTC
cdr3_aa: CASSQVVIAGQFF

d_call: -
j_call: TRBJ1-2
clone_size: -
v_call: TRBV5-1
cdr3_nt: TGCGCCAGCAGCCTCCGGTACGGACACCTCTATGGCTACACCTTC
cdr3_aa: CASSLRYGHLYGYTF

d_call: -
j_call: TRBJ1-1
clone_size: -
v_call: TRBV6-2/TRBV6-3
cdr3_nt: TGTGCCAGCAGTTTCAGGGATGAAGCTTTCTTT
cdr3_aa: CASSFRDEAFF